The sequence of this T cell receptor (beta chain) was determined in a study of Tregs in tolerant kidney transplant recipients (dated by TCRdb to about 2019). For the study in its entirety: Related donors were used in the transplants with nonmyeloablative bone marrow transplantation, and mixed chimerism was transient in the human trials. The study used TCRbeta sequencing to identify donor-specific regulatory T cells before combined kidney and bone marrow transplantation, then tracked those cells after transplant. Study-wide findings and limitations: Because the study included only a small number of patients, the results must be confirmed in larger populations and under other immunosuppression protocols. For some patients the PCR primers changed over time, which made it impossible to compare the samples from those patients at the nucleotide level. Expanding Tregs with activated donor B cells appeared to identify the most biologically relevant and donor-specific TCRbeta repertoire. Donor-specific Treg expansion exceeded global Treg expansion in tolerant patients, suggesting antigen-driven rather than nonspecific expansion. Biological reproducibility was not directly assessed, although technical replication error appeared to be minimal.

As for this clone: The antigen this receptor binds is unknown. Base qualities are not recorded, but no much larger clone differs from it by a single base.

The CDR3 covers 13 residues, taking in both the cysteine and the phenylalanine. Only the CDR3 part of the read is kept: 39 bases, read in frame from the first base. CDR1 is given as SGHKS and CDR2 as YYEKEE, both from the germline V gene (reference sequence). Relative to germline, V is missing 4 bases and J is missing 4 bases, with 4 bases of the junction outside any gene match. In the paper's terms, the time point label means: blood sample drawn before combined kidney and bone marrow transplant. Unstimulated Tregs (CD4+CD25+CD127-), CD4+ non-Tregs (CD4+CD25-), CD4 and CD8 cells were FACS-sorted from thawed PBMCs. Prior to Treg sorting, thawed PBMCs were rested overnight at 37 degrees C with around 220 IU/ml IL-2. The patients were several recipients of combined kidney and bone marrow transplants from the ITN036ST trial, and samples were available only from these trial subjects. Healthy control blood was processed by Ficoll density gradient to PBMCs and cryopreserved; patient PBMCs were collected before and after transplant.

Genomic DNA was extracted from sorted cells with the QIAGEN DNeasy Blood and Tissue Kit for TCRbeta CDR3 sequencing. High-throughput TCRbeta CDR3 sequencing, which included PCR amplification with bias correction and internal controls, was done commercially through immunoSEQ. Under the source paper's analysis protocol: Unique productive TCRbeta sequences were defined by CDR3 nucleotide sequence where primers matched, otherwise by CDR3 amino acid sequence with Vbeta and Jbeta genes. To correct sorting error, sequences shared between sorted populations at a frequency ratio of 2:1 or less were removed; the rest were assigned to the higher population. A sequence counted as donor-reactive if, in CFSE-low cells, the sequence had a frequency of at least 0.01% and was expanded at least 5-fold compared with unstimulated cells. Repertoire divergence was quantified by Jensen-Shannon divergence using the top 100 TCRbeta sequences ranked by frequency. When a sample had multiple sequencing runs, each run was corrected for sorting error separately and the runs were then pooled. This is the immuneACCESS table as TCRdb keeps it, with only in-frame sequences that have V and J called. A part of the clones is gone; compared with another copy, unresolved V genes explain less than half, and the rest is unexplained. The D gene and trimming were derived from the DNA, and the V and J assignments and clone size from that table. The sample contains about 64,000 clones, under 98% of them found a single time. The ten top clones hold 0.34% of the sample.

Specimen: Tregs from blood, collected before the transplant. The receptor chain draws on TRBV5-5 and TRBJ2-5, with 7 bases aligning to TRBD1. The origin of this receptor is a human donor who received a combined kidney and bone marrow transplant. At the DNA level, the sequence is TGTGCCAGCAGCCCAGGGGGTCGAGAGACCCAGTACTTC. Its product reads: CASSPGGRETQYF.